These T cell receptor beta chains were read from a single sample in a study of blood T cell repertoires in COVID-19. Method: immunoSEQ multiplex PCR; TCRdb's copy keeps in-frame clones and lacks some. The sample has 650,000 to 800,000 clones, 85% to 90% seen once. The sample consisted of peripheral blood. The origin of the receptors is a young woman with acute or convalescent COVID-19. CDR3s include the opening cysteine and the closing phenylalanine or tryptophan. D genes are given only for firm matches. Some rows have no size entry. The others give once, few or many, or a class for an expanded clone.

V gene	clone size	D gene	J gene	CDR3 DNA	CDR3 protein
TRBV11-2	-	-	TRBJ1-2	TGTGCCAGCAACTGGGGGGGGAGCAACTATGGCTACACCTTC	CASNWGGSNYGYTF
TRBV14	-	-	TRBJ2-1	TGTGCCAGCAGCCATCTTGGTGGGGCTTACAATGAGCAGTTCTTC	CASSHLGGAYNEQFF
TRBV5-1	-	TRBD2	TRBJ2-5	TGCGCCAGCAGCTCGGGACTAGCCTTATACCAAGAGACCCAGTACTTC	CASSSGLALYQETQYF
TRBV5-1	-	-	TRBJ2-1	TGCGCCAGCAGCCGGCGACAGGACAATGAGCAGTTCTTC	CASSRRQDNEQFF
TRBV4-3	once	TRBD2	TRBJ2-2	TGCGCCAGCAGCCAAGGGGAGGGGACCGGGGAGCTGTTTTTT	CASSQGEGTGELFF
TRBV7-2	-	TRBD1	TRBJ1-6	TGTGCCAGCAGCTCTTCATTGACAGGGGGTAATTCACCCCTCCACTTT	CASSSSLTGGNSPLHF
TRBV6-4	-	-	TRBJ2-1	TGTGCCAGCAGTGACGGCCCAGGAGGGAATGAGCAGTTCTTC	CASSDGPGGNEQFF
TRBV11-3	-	TRBD1	TRBJ1-1	TGTGCCAGCAGCAAGGGGGCGGTGGACACTGAAGCTTTCTTT	CASSKGAVDTEAFF
TRBV6-6	few	-	TRBJ1-4	TGTGCCAGCATCCAGAGGGGAGGAATTAATGAAAAACTGTTTTTT	CASIQRGGINEKLFF
TRBV6-5	-	-	TRBJ1-1	TGTGCCAGCAACCGACAGTCGAGGTTGGTCACTGAAGCTTTCTTT	CASNRQSRLVTEAFF
TRBV6-1	few	TRBD1	TRBJ2-2	TGTGCCAGCAGTGAAGCTGCGGACAGGGCCAGGGAGCTGTTTTTT	CASSEAADRARELFF
TRBV19	-	-	TRBJ2-1	TGTGCCAGTAGTACGCAGGGGCTGTGGAATGAGCAGTTCTTC	CASSTQGLWNEQFF
TRBV6-6	-	-	TRBJ1-5	TGTGCCAGCAGACGAACCCGTGACCGGGATGAAATGCGAAGTAAGTTAAATAGCAATCAGCCCCAGCATTTT	CASRRTRDRDEMRSKLNSNQPQHF
TRBV18	-	-	TRBJ1-1	TGTGCCAGCTCACCCCCCGGGACTCCTCGATTGGCTTTCTTT	CASSPPGTPRLAFF
TRBV4-3	-	-	TRBJ2-6	TGCGCCAGCAGCCAAGTTGGTAGTAGCTCTGGGGCCAACGTCCTGACTTTC	CASSQVGSSSGANVLTF
TRBV4-1	-	TRBD2	TRBJ2-7	TGCGCCAGCAGCCTATCCGAGATCTTTGGGCTAGCGGAAGAGCAGTACTTC	CASSLSEIFGLAEEQYF
TRBV3-1/TRBV3-2	-	TRBD2	TRBJ2-3	TGTGCCAGCAGCCGCCTCAGAGCGGGAGTCATACCCGAACGCACAGATACGCAGTATTTT	CASSRLRAGVIPERTDTQYF
TRBV4-1	-	TRBD1	TRBJ2-2	TGCGCCAGCAGCCAAGGCAGGGGGCCGGGCACCGGGGAGCTGTTTTTT	CASSQGRGPGTGELFF
TRBV9	-	-	TRBJ2-3	TGTGCCAGCAGTGGAGGGATTTCTACAGATACGCAGTATTTT	CASSGGISTDTQYF
TRBV7-3	-	-	TRBJ2-3	TGTGCCAGCCGACAGGAATCCAACCCAGATACGCAGTATTTT	CASRQESNPDTQYF
TRBV9	once	-	TRBJ2-3	TGTGCCAGCAGCGTAGGAGGGGGAGCAGATACGCAGTATTTT	CASSVGGGADTQYF
TRBV12-3/TRBV12-4	-	TRBD2	TRBJ2-1	TGTGCCAGCATTGCGGGGGGGCCGGGTGAGCAGTTCTTC	CASIAGGPGEQFF
TRBV28	-	-	TRBJ2-7	TGTGCCGTTCGAGGTTGGCAGGGTAACTCCTACGAGCAGTACTTC	CAVRGWQGNSYEQYF
TRBV2	-	TRBD1	TRBJ2-7	TGTGCCAGTAAGATCAGGGGGTCCTACGAGCAGTACTTC	CASKIRGSYEQYF
TRBV9	-	TRBD2	TRBJ2-7	TGTGCCAGCAGCCCTATGCCGGGACTAACCTACGAGCAGTACTTC	CASSPMPGLTYEQYF
TRBV7-9	-	-	TRBJ1-2	TGTGCCAGCAGCGCAAGCCTGCGGAATAACTATGGCTACACCTTC	CASSASLRNNYGYTF
TRBV19	-	TRBD1	TRBJ2-7	TGTGCCAGTAGTATGCAGGGGGCATGGTACGAGCAGTACTTC	CASSMQGAWYEQYF
TRBV5-1	-	-	TRBJ2-7	TGCGCCAGCAGCTTGTTTAAATCGGGGGGCTTGGGCGAGCAGTACTTC	CASSLFKSGGLGEQYF
TRBV27	-	-	TRBJ1-2	TGTGCCAGCAGCTCTGGCCGGGGGGGGCTATATGGCTACACCTTC	CASSSGRGGLYGYTF
TRBV7-9	-	-	TRBJ2-7	TGTGCCAGCAGGGGGGCGAGCGGCGAGCAGTACTTC	CASRGASGEQYF
TRBV15	-	-	TRBJ1-1	TGTGCCACCAGCAGAGTGCGGGGGCGGAGGACTGAAGCTTTCTTT	CATSRVRGRRTEAFF
TRBV5-1	many	-	TRBJ1-3	TGCGCCAGCAGGCGGACACTTGGAAACACCATATATTTT	CASRRTLGNTIYF
TRBV3-1/TRBV3-2	-	-	TRBJ2-1	TGTGCCAGCAGCCAAGTTCCCCGTACAAGCTCCTACAATGAGCAGTTCTTC	CASSQVPRTSSYNEQFF
TRBV6-4	-	TRBD1	TRBJ1-4	TGTGCCAGCAGAGAGACAGGGAAGATCGATGAAAAACTGTTTTTT	CASRETGKIDEKLFF
TRBV3-1/TRBV3-2	-	-	TRBJ1-3	TGTGCCAGCGGGACAAGTTTCTCTGGAAACACCATATATTTT	CASGTSFSGNTIYF
TRBV21-1	-	-	TRBJ2-7	TGTGCCAGCAGCAAAGGGGGGCCAGGACGGGTCAACCAGGGGGCGCGGTACGAGCAGTACTTC	CASSKGGPGRVNQGARYEQYF
TRBV12-2	-	-	TRBJ2-7	TGTGCAAGTCGTCCTAGCGGGCGGAACATCTACGAGCAGTACTTC	CASRPSGRNIYEQYF
TRBV7-2	-	TRBD1	TRBJ1-4	TGTGCCAGCAGCACCTACCAGGGGGTCAATGAAAAACTGTTTTTT	CASSTYQGVNEKLFF
TRBV10-3	-	TRBD1	TRBJ2-1	TGTGCCATCAGTGTCTCGGACAGGGGATACAATGAGCAGTTCTTC	CAISVSDRGYNEQFF
TRBV5-4	-	TRBD1	TRBJ1-2	TGTGCCAGCAGCTTGGTTAGGACAGGGTCATATGGCTACACCTTC	CASSLVRTGSYGYTF
TRBV2	-	TRBD2	TRBJ2-1	TGTGCCAGCACTCGGGGGGAACGACTAGCGGGGAGTGAGCAGTTCTTC	CASTRGERLAGSEQFF
TRBV7-6	-	TRBD1	TRBJ2-5	TGTGCCAGCAGCAACACAGGGGAAGGAGAGACCCAGTACTTC	CASSNTGEGETQYF
TRBV6-6	-	-	TRBJ1-1	TGTGCCAGCAGTTACTCTGGGGGCGGCACTGAAGCTTTCTTT	CASSYSGGGTEAFF
TRBV14	-	-	TRBJ1-1	TGTGCCAGCAGCCCCCCTAGCGGGGCGGAAGCTTTCTTT	CASSPPSGAEAFF
TRBV24-1	-	-	TRBJ1-5	TGTGCCACCAGTGATTTCCAGAATCAGCCCCAGCATTTT	CATSDFQNQPQHF
TRBV2	-	-	TRBJ1-1	TGTGCCAGCAGTGCTGGGGGCGGGACTGAAGCTTTCTTT	CASSAGGGTEAFF
TRBV19	-	-	TRBJ1-6	TGTGCCAGTAGTATAGGAGGGTCACCCCTCCACTTT	CASSIGGSPLHF
TRBV6-6	-	-	TRBJ1-6	TGTGCCAGCAGTTACCTTGCAGGGTTCGAAAATTCACCCCTCCACTTT	CASSYLAGFENSPLHF
TRBV4-3	-	-	TRBJ1-5	TGCGCCAGCAGCCAAGATTCAGGGAGGCGTCAGCCCCAGCATTTT	CASSQDSGRRQPQHF
TRBV6-2/TRBV6-3	-	TRBD1	TRBJ1-2	TGTGCCAGCAGTTACACAGGGGGCAACTATGGCTACACCTTC	CASSYTGGNYGYTF
TRBV29-1	-	-	TRBJ2-5	TGCAGCGTTGGAGGGAAGGAGACCCAGTACTTC	CSVGGKETQYF
TRBV6-2/TRBV6-3	-	-	TRBJ1-1	TGTGCCAGCAGTCTCAGGGATAACACTGAAGCTTTCTTT	CASSLRDNTEAFF
TRBV19	once	-	TRBJ1-4	TGTGCCAGTAGTATATACGTCGGGGGGGAAAAACTGTTTTTT	CASSIYVGGEKLFF